One and the same sample provided the 15 T cell receptor beta chains below, sequenced in a study of blood T cell repertoires in COVID-19. Sequenced by immunoSEQ multiplex PCR; TCRdb stores in-frame clones only, minus some. The profile shows 80,000 to 90,000 clones, roughly 88% of them singletons. Sequences were obtained from peripheral blood. The receptors were gathered from a woman aged 80 or over with COVID-19, enrolled during active disease.

The chain has TRBV29-1 and TRBJ1-1; no firm D call. The CDR3 extends over 12 amino acids. Germline-derived CDR1 and CDR2 are SQVTM and ANQGSEA. V dropped 3 bases and J dropped 0 bases, with 5 bases sitting between them. CDR3 in amino acids: CSVDYVNTEAFF. CDR3 sequence (DNA): TGCAGCGTTGACTACGTGAACACTGAAGCTTTCTTT. The variable domain in full, completed from reference TRBV29-1 and TRBJ1-1, reads SAVISQKPSRDICQRGTSLTIQCQVDSQVTMMFWYRQQPGQSLTLIATANQGSEATYESGFVIDKFPISRPNLTFSTLTVSNMSPEDSSIYLCSVDYVNTEAFFGQGTRLTVV.

The V gene is TRBV21-1, the J gene TRBJ2-7; the table's TRBD1 call for D was not verified on the DNA. TRBV21-1 is shown as a pseudogene. The length of the CDR3 is 15 residues. The CDR3 loop is CASSPQGTPPYEQYF. The DNA for the CDR3 is TGTGCCAGCAGCCCTCAGGGGACACCACCCTACGAGCAGTACTTC.

The J gene is TRBJ2-7, the V gene TRBV2, with 12 bases matching TRBD1. In germline, CDR1 is SNHLY, CDR2 FYNNEI. Trimming cost V 4 bases and J 6 bases; bases outside gene matches: 7. The CDR3 runs to 15 residues. CDR3 sequence: CASSVLGTGGSEQYF. CDR3 bases: TGTGCCAGCAGTGTTTTGGGGACAGGGGGCTCCGAGCAGTACTTC.

The genes are TRBV6-6 and TRBJ2-2; possible D gene TRBD1, 7 bases. The CDR3 loop spans 14 amino acids. V gave up 8 bases and J gave up 5 bases, with 15 bases separating them. Per germline, CDR1 MNHNY and CDR2 SVGAGI (reference sequence). The CDR3 is CASQGGQKTGELFF. CDR3 coding DNA: TGTGCCAGCCAGGGGGGACAAAAGACCGGGGAGCTGTTTTTT.

The genes are TRBV18 and TRBJ1-1, with D perhaps TRBD1 (5 bases). V lost 3 bases, J lost 4 bases, and 18 bases lay in between. Germline V CDR1 and CDR2: KGHSH, LQKENI. There are 16 residues in the CDR3. CDR3 sequence reads: CASSPTPAREGTEAFF. In DNA form, the CDR3 reads TGTGCCAGCTCACCGACTCCTGCCAGGGAAGGCACTGAAGCTTTCTTT.

The gene calls are TRBV28 and TRBJ2-2; 8 bases are shared with TRBD2. The CDR3 has 15 residues. The J segment lost 1 base and the V segment lost 6 bases, leaving 4 bases of the junction unmatched. Germline assignment: CDR1 MDHEN and CDR2 SYDVKM. As DNA, the CDR3 is TGTGCCAGCAGAAGCGGGAGTGAGAACACCGGGGAGCTGTTTTTT. Translating it yields CASRSGSENTGELFF.

The chain recombines TRBV6-5 with TRBJ1-5; D gene uncertain. This CDR3 is 13 amino acids long. V was clipped by 6 bases and J by 6 bases, with 12 bases between them. The germline V gene encodes CDR1 MNHEY and CDR2 SVGAGI. CDR3 bases: TGTGCCAGCAGCTCGACGAGGGTTCAGCCCCAGCATTTT. It yields the protein CASSSTRVQPQHF.

This rearrangement joins TRBV19 to TRBJ1-1; TRBD1 matches 7 bases. The CDR3 loop spans 16 amino acids. The ends lost 1 base at V and 3 bases at J; junction bases unmatched: 8. Germline values: CDR1 LNHDA, CDR2 SQIVND (reference sequence). This chain's CDR3 is CASSIADREVDTEAFF. The CDR3 bases are TGTGCCAGTAGTATAGCAGACAGGGAGGTGGACACTGAAGCTTTCTTT.

The chain combines TRBV9 with TRBJ2-1, with 7 bases fitting TRBD2. Germline-derived CDR1 and CDR2 are SGDLS and YYNGEE. CDR3 length: 16 amino acids. Germline trimming cut 3 bases from V and 0 bases from J; bases unmatched to any gene: 6. This CDR3 is CASSAVAGRSYNEQFF. The CDR3 DNA follows: TGTGCCAGCAGCGCCGTAGCGGGTCGCTCCTACAATGAGCAGTTCTTC.

The V gene is TRBV7-3, the J gene TRBJ2-3; D perhaps matches TRBD2 (5 bases). The V end lost 1 base, the J end lost 1 base, and 9 bases lay between the germline ends. The germline CDR1 and CDR2 sequences are SGHTA and FQGTGA. The CDR3 is 15 residues long. The CDR3 bases are TGTGCCAGCAGCTTAATCGGACTTGGCACAGATACGCAGTATTTT. This translates into CASSLIGLGTDTQYF. Complete variable domain (other parts from reference TRBV7-3 and TRBJ2-3): GAGVSQTPSNKVTEKGKYVELRCDPISGHTALYWYRQSLGQGPEFLIYFQGTGAADDSGLPNDRFFAVRPEGSVSTLKIQRTERGDSAVYLCASSLIGLGTDTQYFGPGTRLTVL.

This chain uses TRBV30 with TRBJ2-5; a weak D match, TRBD2 (6 bases). The CDR3 sequence is 14 residues long. Trimming removed 3 bases from V and 2 bases from J, with 13 bases in between. The V gene's germline CDR1 is GTSNPN and CDR2 SVGIG (reference sequence). The CDR3 region is CAWRPRTKQETQYF. The CDR3, as DNA: TGTGCCTGGAGGCCCCGGACTAAGCAAGAGACCCAGTACTTC.

The chain joins TRBV4-3 to TRBJ2-3; the match to TRBD2 covers 11 bases. CDR3 length: 14 amino acids. Unmatched junction bases numbered 0, after V lost 4 bases and J lost 3 bases. Germline V lookup: CDR1 LGHNA, CDR2 YSLEER. CDR3 bases: TGCGCCAGCAGCCGGACTAGCGGGACAGATACGCAGTATTTT. Amino acids: CASSRTSGTDTQYF.

The chain employs TRBV11-1 and TRBJ2-1; no clear D gene. This CDR3 is built from 12 residues. V lost 4 bases to trimming and J lost 8 bases, with 9 bases between them. Germline V gene data show CDR1 as SGHAT and CDR2 as FQDESV (reference sequence). The CDR3 region has the DNA TGTGCCAGCAGCTCGAATCGGGATGAGCAGTTCTTC. This gives the protein CASSSNRDEQFF.

The chain employs TRBV24-1 and TRBJ2-3; D unresolved. V was pared by 3 bases and J by 3 bases, with 6 bases between. CDR1 is KGHDR and CDR2 is SFDVKD in the germline V gene. CDR3 length equals 13 residues. In DNA, the CDR3 is TGTGCCACCAGTGATCCCAGTACAGATACGCAGTATTTT. It specifies CATSDPSTDTQYF.

The J gene is TRBJ1-5, the V gene TRBV18, with D perhaps matching TRBD1 (6 bases). CDR1 is KGHSH and CDR2 is LQKENI in the germline V gene. The CDR3 consists of 14 residues. Trimming cost V 2 bases and J 4 bases, with 9 bases left between them. The CDR3 sequence: CASSPGGKNQPQHF. The DNA of the CDR3 is TGTGCCAGCTCACCAGGGGGCAAGAATCAGCCCCAGCATTTT. Full variable domain (remainder filled in from reference TRBV18 and TRBJ1-5): NAGVMQNPRHLVRRRGQEARLRCSPMKGHSHVYWYRQLPEEGLKFMVYLQKENIIDESGMPKERFSAEFPKEGPSILRIQQVVRGDSAAYFCASSPGGKNQPQHFGDGTRLSIL.